This T cell receptor beta chain appears in the sequencing data of a study of cytomegalovirus exposure and HLA in healthy donors. General study results and limits: A later analysis reportedly found fewer N-insertions in an Asian-associated ancestry cluster than the roughly 680-donor mean. Across donors, presence/absence analyses took sequencing depth to be roughly uniform. Judged likely to be a sequencing artifact was a cluster of highly shared sequence variants.

The PCR made use of 60 Vbeta and 13 Jbeta primers. TCRdb's table, derived via immunoSEQ multiplex PCR, lists solely in-frame clones and lacks some. The table includes 110,000 to 150,000 clones, roughly 74% detected once. This clone was recorded a few times. Its antigen is currently unknown. The CDR3 totals 15 residues. Germline loops: CDR1 MNHEY, CDR2 SMNVEV (reference sequence). The V gene lost 2 bases and the J gene lost 4 bases, with 14 bases spanning the gap. What was sequenced was PBMCs. The chain carries TRBV27 and TRBJ1-2; D is uncertain. The TCR originated in a man in his forties in good health and CMV-seronegative. CDR3 loop: CASSLGMGGVYGYTF. The CDR3 nucleotides read TGTGCCAGCAGTTTAGGAATGGGCGGGGTCTATGGCTACACCTTC.